A single sample gave rise to the 4 T cell receptor beta chains below, sequenced in a study of graft-versus-host responses after intestinal transplantation. Clones were read by immunoSEQ multiplex PCR, and TCRdb kept only the in-frame ones, dropping some. The sample contains over 1,000 clones, about three quarters of which appear only once. Lymphocytes (intraepithelial and lamina propria) were released by processing the graft tissue. Sequencing was performed on ileum tissue, taken 7 days after intestinal transplantation. Every receptor here comes from a human patient who received an intestinal transplant, so some T cells may come from the graft donor.

Comment on this clone: The identical CDR3 is also encoded by other nucleotide sequences in the sample. This chain links TRBV6-5 with TRBJ2-1; 11 positions agree with TRBD2. V dropped 5 bases and J dropped 5; count of bases not matched to a gene: 5. Germline CDR1 is MNHEY and CDR2 is SVGAGI. The CDR3 length is 15 residues. The CDR3 reads CASSPSGGPNNEQFF. DNA for the CDR3: TGTGCCAGCAGTCCTAGCGGGGGGCCTAACAATGAGCAGTTCTTC.

The chain couples TRBV7-3 to TRBJ2-7; TRBD1 might be the D (6 bases). V gave up 7 bases and J gave up 2 bases, with 15 bases separating them. This CDR3 is 14 amino acids long. Germline loops: CDR1 SGHTA, CDR2 FQGTGA. CDR3 residues: CASTDSPVPYEQYF. The CDR3 nucleotides are TGTGCCAGCACGGACAGCCCGGTCCCCTACGAGCAGTACTTC.

The V gene is TRBV6-9, the J gene TRBJ2-1, with TRBD2 matching 11 bases. The J segment lost 5 bases and the V segment lost 4 bases, leaving 4 bases of the junction unmatched. Germline-derived CDR1 and CDR2 are MNHGY and SVAAGI. The CDR3 runs 15 residues. The CDR3 nucleotides are TGTGCCAGCAGTTTAGCGGGGGGGCCTAACAATGAGCAGTTCTTC. This codes for CASSLAGGPNNEQFF.

The V call is TRBV6-1, the J call TRBJ1-2, with D unresolved. This CDR3 region has 13 residues. Trimming left V 5 bases short and J 1 base short, with 8 bases between. Germline V CDR1 and CDR2: MNHNS, SASEGT. In DNA, the CDR3 is TGTGCCAGCAGTTATCAATTTAACTATGGCTACACCTTC. Protein: CASSYQFNYGYTF.